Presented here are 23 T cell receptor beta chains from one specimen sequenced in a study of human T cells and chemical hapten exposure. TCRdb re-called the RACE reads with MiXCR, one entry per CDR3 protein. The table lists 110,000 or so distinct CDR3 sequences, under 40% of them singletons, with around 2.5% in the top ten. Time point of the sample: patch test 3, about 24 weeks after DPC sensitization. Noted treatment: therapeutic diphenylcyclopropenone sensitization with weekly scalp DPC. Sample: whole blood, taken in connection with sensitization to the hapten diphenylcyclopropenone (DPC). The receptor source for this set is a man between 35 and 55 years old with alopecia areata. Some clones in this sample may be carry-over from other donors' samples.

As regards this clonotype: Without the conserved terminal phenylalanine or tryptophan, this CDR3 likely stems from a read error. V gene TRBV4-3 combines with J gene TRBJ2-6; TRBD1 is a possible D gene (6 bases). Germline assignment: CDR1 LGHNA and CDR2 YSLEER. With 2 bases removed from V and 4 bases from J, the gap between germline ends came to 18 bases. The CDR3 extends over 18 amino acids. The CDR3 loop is CASSQSGRGFSGANVLTL. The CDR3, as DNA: TGCGCCAGCAGCCAATCTGGCAGGGGATTTAGCGGGGCCAACGTCCTGACTCTC.

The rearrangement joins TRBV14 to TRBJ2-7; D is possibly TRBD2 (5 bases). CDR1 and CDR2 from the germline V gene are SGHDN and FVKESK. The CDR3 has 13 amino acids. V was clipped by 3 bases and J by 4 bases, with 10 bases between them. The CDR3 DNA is TGTGCCAGCAGCCAGGGAACGGGGTACGAGCAGTACGTC. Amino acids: CASSQGTGYEQYV.

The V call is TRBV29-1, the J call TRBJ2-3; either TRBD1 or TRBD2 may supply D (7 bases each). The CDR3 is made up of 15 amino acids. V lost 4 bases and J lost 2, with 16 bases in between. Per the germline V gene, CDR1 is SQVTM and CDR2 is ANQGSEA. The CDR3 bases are TGCAGCGTTGTTCCGGGGGAGGGGGCCACAGATACGCAGTATTTT. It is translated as CSVVPGEGATDTQYF.

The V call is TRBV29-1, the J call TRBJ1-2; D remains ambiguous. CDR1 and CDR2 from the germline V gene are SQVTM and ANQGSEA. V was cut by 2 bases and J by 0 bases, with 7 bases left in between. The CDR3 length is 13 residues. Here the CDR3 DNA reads TGCAGCGTTGAACTGTTTACTAACTATGGCTACACCTTC. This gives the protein CSVELFTNYGYTF.

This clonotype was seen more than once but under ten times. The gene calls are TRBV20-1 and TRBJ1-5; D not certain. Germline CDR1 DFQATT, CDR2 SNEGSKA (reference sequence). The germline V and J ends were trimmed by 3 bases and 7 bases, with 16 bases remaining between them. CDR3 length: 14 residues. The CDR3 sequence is CSAREPVFGQPQHF. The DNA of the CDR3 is TGCAGTGCTAGGGAACCGGTTTTTGGCCAGCCCCAGCATTTT.

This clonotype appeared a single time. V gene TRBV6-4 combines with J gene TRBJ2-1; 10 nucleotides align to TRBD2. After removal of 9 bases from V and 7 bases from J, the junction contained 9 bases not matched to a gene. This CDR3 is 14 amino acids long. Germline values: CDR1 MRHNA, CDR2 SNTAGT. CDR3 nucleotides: TGTGCCAGTTCTGAGCGGGAGGGCCCGAATGAGCAGTTCTTC. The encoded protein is CASSEREGPNEQFF.

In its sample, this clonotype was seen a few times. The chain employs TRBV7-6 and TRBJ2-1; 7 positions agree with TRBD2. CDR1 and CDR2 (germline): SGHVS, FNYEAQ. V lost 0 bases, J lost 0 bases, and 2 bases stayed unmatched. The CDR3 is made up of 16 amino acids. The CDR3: CASSLAGTISYNEQFF. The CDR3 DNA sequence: TGTGCCAGCAGCTTAGCGGGGACTATCTCCTACAATGAGCAGTTCTTC. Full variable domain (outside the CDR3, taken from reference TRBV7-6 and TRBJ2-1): GAGVSQSPRYKVTKRGQDVALRCDPISGHVSLYWYRQALGQGPEFLTYFNYEAQQDKSGLPNDRFSAERPEGSISTLTIQRTEQRDSAMYRCASSLAGTISYNEQFFGPGTRLTVL.

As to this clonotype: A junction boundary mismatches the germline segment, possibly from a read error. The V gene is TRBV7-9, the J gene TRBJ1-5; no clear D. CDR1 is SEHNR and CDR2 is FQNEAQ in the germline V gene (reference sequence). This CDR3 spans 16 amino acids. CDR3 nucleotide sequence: TGTGCGAGCAGCTTTATAGGAGTAAGGGGCAATCAGCCCCAGCATTTT. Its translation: CASSFIGVRGNQPQHF.

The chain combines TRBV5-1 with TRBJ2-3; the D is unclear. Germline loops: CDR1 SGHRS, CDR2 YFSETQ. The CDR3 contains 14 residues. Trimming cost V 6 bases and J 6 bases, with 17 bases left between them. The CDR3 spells CASNLGSAVDTQYF. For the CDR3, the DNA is TGCGCCAGCAACCTGGGATCGGCCGTGGATACGCAGTATTTT. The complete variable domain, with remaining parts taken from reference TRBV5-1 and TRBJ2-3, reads KAGVTQTPRYLIKTRGQQVTLSCSPISGHRSVSWYQQTPGQGLQFLFEYFSETQRNKGNFPGRFSGRQFSNSRSEMNVSTLELGDSALYLCASNLGSAVDTQYFGPGTRLTVL.

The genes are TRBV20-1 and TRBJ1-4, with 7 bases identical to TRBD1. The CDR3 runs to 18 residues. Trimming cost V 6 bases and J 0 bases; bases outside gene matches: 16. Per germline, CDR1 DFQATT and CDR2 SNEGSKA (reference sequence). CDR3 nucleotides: TGCAGTGCCCCCCGACAGGGAGGAGGGGTAGCAACTAATGAAAAACTGTTTTTT. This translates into CSAPRQGGGVATNEKLFF.

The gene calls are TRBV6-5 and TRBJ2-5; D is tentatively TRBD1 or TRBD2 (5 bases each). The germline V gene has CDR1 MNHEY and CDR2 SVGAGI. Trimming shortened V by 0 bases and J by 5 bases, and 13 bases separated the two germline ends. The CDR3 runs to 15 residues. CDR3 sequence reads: CASSYSGTLGETQYF. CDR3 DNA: TGTGCCAGCAGTTACTCGGGGACCCTCGGCGAGACCCAGTACTTC.

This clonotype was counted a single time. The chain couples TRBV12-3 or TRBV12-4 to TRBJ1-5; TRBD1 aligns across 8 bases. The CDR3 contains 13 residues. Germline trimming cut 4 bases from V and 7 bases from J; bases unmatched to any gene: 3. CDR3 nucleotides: TGTGCCAGCAGTTACCGGGACAGGCAGCCCCAGCATTTT. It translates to CASSYRDRQPQHF.

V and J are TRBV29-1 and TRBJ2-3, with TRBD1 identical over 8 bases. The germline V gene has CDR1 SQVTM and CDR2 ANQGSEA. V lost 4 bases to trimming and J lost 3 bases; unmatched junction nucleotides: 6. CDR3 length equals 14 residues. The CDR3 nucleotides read TGCAGCGTTGGGACAGGGATAAGTACAGATACGCAGTATTTT. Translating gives CSVGTGISTDTQYF.

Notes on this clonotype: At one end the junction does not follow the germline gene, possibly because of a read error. CDR3 in DNA: TGTGCCAGCAGTCGAAGGGGACTCTACGATGAGCAGTTCTTC. Translated, it gives CASSRRGLYDEQFF. V gene TRBV27 combines with J gene TRBJ2-1; possible D gene TRBD2, 6 bases. The germline CDR1 and CDR2 sequences are MNHEY and SMNVEV (reference sequence). This CDR3 has 14 residues.

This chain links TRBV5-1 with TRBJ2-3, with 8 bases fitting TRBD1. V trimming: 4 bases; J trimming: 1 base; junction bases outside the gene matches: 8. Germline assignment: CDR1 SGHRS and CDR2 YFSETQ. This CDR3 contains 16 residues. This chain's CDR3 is CASSPRTGSGTDTQYF. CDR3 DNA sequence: TGCGCCAGCAGCCCTCGGACAGGGTCGGGCACAGATACGCAGTATTTT.

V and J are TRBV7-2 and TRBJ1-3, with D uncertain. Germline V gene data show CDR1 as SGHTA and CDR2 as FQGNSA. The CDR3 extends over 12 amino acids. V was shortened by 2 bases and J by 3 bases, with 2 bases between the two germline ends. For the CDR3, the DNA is TGTGCCAGCAGCTTAAATGGAAACACCATATATTTT. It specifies CASSLNGNTIYF. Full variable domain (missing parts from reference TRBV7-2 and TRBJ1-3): GAGVSQSPSNKVTEKGKDVELRCDPISGHTALYWYRQSLGQGLEFLIYFQGNSAPDKSGLPSDRFSAERTGGSVSTLTIQRTQQEDSAVYLCASSLNGNTIYFGEGSWLTVV.

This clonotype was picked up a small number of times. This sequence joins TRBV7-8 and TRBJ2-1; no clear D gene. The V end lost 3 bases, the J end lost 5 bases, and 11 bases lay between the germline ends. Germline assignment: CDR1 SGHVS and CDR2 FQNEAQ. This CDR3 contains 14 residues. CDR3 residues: CASSFGKPNNEQFF. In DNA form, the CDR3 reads TGTGCCAGCAGCTTTGGTAAACCTAACAATGAGCAGTTCTTC.

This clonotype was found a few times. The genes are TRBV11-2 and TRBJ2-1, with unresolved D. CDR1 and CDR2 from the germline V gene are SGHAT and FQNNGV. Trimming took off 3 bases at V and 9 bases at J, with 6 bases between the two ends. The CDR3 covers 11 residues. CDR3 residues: CASSFSVEQFF. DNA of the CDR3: TGTGCCAGCAGCTTTTCGGTTGAGCAGTTCTTC.

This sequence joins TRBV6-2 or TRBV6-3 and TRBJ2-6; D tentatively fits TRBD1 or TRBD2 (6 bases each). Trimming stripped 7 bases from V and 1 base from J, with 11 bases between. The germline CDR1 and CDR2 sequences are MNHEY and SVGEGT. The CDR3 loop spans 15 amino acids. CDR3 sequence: CASTGGGSGANVLTF. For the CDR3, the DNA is TGTGCCAGCACCGGAGGGGGATCTGGGGCCAACGTCCTGACTTTC.

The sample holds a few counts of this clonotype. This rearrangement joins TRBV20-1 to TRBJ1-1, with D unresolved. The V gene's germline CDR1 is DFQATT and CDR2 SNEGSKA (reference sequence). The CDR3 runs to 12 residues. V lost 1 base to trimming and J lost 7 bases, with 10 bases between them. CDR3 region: CSARGAEIEAFF. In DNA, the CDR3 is TGCAGTGCTAGAGGCGCAGAAATTGAAGCTTTCTTT.

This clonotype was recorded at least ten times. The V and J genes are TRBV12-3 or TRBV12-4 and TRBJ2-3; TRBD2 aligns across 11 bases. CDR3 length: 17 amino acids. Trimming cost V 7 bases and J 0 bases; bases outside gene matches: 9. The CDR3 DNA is TGTGCCAGCAAGAAGCTAGCGGGAGGCCACAGCACAGATACGCAGTATTTT. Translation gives CASKKLAGGHSTDTQYF.

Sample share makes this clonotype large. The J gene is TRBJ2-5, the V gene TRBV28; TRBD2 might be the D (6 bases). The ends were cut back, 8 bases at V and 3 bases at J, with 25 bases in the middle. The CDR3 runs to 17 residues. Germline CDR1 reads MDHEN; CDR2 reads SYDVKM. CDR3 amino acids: CASGAMTGSRWEETQYF. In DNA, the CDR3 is TGTGCCAGCGGTGCTATGACCGGGAGCCGGTGGGAAGAGACCCAGTACTTC.

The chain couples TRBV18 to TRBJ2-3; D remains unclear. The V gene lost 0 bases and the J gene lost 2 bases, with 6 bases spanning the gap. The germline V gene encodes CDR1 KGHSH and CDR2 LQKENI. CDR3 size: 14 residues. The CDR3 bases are TGTGCCAGCTCACCACCGGGAAACACAGATACGCAGTATTTT. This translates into CASSPPGNTDTQYF. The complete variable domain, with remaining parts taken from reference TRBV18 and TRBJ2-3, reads NAGVMQNPRHLVRRRGQEARLRCSPMKGHSHVYWYRQLPEEGLKFMVYLQKENIIDESGMPKERFSAEFPKEGPSILRIQQVVRGDSAAYFCASSPPGNTDTQYFGPGTRLTVL.